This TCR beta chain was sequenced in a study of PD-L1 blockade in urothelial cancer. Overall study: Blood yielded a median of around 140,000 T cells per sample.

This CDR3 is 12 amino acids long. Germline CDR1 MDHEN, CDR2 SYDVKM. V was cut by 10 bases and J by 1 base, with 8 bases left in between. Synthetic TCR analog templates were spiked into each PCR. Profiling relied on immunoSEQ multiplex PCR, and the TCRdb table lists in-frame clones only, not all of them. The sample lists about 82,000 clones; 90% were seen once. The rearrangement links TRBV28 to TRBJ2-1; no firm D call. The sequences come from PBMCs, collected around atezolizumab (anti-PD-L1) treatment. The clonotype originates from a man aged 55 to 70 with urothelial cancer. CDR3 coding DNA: TGTGCCACCGCGGAGTCCTACAATGAGCAGTTCTTC. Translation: CATAESYNEQFF.